The rows below give T cell receptor beta chains drawn from one sample of a study of blood T cell repertoires in COVID-19. Clones were read by immunoSEQ multiplex PCR, and TCRdb kept only the in-frame ones, dropping some. The sample contains 250,000 or so clones, 85% to 90% of which appear only once. The material sequenced was peripheral blood. The origin of the receptors is a man younger than 40 with COVID-19, enrolled during active disease. CDR3s include the opening cysteine and the closing phenylalanine or tryptophan. Each record gives: CDR3 length, V gene, J gene, CDR3 protein.

16	TRBV6-1	TRBJ2-7	CASSGGTSGSYYEQYF
16	TRBV11-1	TRBJ2-7	CASSLAPAGGKYEQYF
11	TRBV28	TRBJ2-7	CASTAGYEQYF
14	TRBV25-1	TRBJ1-5	CASSEYSSNQPQHF
12	TRBV28	TRBJ1-2	CASRHRGNGYTF
16	TRBV7-3	TRBJ2-1	CASILVPAGSYNEQFF
13	TRBV10-2	TRBJ2-2	CARAGVVPGELFF
15	TRBV13	TRBJ2-2	CASSLDPMNTGELFF
14	TRBV4-1	TRBJ2-2	CASSSWEDTGELFF
13	TRBV19	TRBJ2-3	CASTVSGGGAQYF
16	TRBV7-2	TRBJ1-2	CASSLNPSRANYGYTF
14	TRBV9	TRBJ1-4	CASSVRGTNEKLFF
13	TRBV2	TRBJ1-1	CASSPGGDTEAFF
17	TRBV28	TRBJ2-2	CASSLGTGRFRTGELFF
13	TRBV5-1	TRBJ2-1	CASKTSSYNEQFF
12	TRBV7-6	TRBJ2-1	CASSLAPNEQFF
16	TRBV4-2	TRBJ1-1	CASSQERNRGATEAFF
15	TRBV28	TRBJ1-4	CASSTPTGRPVQLFF
17	TRBV13	TRBJ1-3	CASSLGTGGISGNTIYF
14	TRBV30	TRBJ1-1	CAWNQGITIAEAFF
13	TRBV24-1	TRBJ2-3	CATSDPGRDTQYF
13	TRBV29-1	TRBJ1-1	CSANTTPNTEAFF